These 27 T cell receptor beta chains came from one sample sequenced in a study of Ad26.COV2.S vaccination and SARS-CoV-2 variants. Treatment meaning: some 20 received Ad26.COV2.S at low or high dose, single or two shots; five or six received placebo; per-sample allocation not given. Day 63 after the first vaccine or placebo injection was the time point for sampling. Generated by immunoSEQ multiplex PCR, the TCRdb table keeps only in-frame clones and is missing some. The top ten hold approximately 3.7% of the sample, which has about 370,000 clones, around 85% seen once. The material was peripheral blood, obtained in a trial of Ad26.COV2.S vaccine versus placebo. The receptors derive from a person between 18 and 65 years old who received the Ad26.COV2.S COVID-19 vaccine or a placebo.

V is TRBV20-1 and J is TRBJ1-1; D not certain. V was clipped by 3 bases and J by 0 bases, with 8 bases between them. The CDR3 spans 13 residues. CDR1 and CDR2 (germline): DFQATT, SNEGSKA (reference sequence). The CDR3 sequence is CSASEDLNTEAFF. CDR3 nucleotides: TGCAGTGCTAGTGAGGATCTGAACACTGAAGCTTTCTTT.

This chain connects TRBV27 to TRBJ2-1; D is possibly TRBD2 (6 bases). Trimming pared 7 bases from V and 5 bases from J, leaving 12 bases between. The CDR3 is made up of 13 amino acids. Germline CDR1 reads MNHEY; CDR2 reads SMNVEV (reference sequence). The CDR3 sequence: CASTFGGNNEQFF. CDR3 DNA: TGTGCCAGCACCTTTGGGGGGAACAATGAGCAGTTCTTC.

This chain connects TRBV14 to TRBJ2-2, with D maybe TRBD1 (5 bases). V gave up 1 base and J gave up 2 bases, with 11 bases separating them. The CDR3 totals 16 residues. Germline lookup yields CDR1 SGHDN and CDR2 FVKESK. CDR3: CASSQARQSNTGELFF. CDR3 sequence (DNA): TGTGCCAGCAGCCAAGCGAGACAGAGTAACACCGGGGAGCTGTTTTTT.

The V and J genes are TRBV6-5 and TRBJ1-1, with TRBD1 as a possible D gene (5 bases). The CDR3 totals 15 residues. V was trimmed by 1 base and J by 5 bases, leaving 14 bases between them. Per the germline V gene, CDR1 is MNHEY and CDR2 is SVGAGI. The CDR3 nucleotides are TGTGCCAGCAGTTACTTTGGGGGAGGAAGAACTGAAGCTTTCTTT. Its protein product is CASSYFGGGRTEAFF.

The genes are TRBV10-2 and TRBJ1-2, with no clear D. Germline CDR1 and CDR2: WSHSY and SAAADI. The CDR3 covers 13 residues. Between the trimmed V and J ends, which lost 3 bases and 4 bases, there was a span of 9 bases. The CDR3 reads CASSDLGIYGYTF. Here the CDR3 DNA reads TGCGCCAGCAGTGACCTCGGCATCTATGGCTACACCTTC.

This clone was observed once. The rearrangement joins TRBV6-5 to TRBJ1-1; D unresolved. This CDR3 is 13 amino acids long. The ends were cut back, 8 bases at V and 0 bases at J, with 10 bases in the middle. Germline-derived CDR1 and CDR2 are MNHEY and SVGAGI. Here the CDR3 reads CASGLGVNTEAFF. CDR3 coding DNA: TGTGCCAGCGGTCTTGGTGTGAACACTGAAGCTTTCTTT.

This sequence joins TRBV5-4 and TRBJ2-7, with D uncertain. Germline loops: CDR1 SGHNT, CDR2 YYREEE (reference sequence). V was pared by 2 bases and J by 3 bases, with 12 bases between. There are 14 residues in the CDR3. CDR3 residues: CASSFSPTGYEQYF. The CDR3 nucleotides are TGTGCCAGCAGCTTCTCTCCGACTGGCTACGAGCAGTACTTC.

This clone was recorded only once. The rearrangement joins TRBV14 to TRBJ2-3; 8 bases line up with TRBD1. Trimming removed 6 bases from V and 1 base from J; junction bases left unmatched: 12. This CDR3 has 17 residues. The germline V gene encodes CDR1 SGHDN and CDR2 FVKESK. CDR3 in amino acids: CASSQGADSRGTDTQYF. The CDR3 DNA reads TGTGCCAGCAGTCAGGGGGCGGACTCACGGGGCACAGATACGCAGTATTTT.

V and J are TRBV3-1 (or the pseudogene TRBV3-2) and TRBJ2-1; 11 nucleotides agree with TRBD2. The CDR3 has 18 residues. Germline lookup yields CDR1 LGHDT and CDR2 YNNKEL (reference sequence). Losses at the gene ends were 2 bases for V and 2 bases for J; bases not matched to a gene: 8. DNA of the CDR3: TGTGCCAGCAGCCAACGCACGGCACTAGCGGGGGCCTACAATGAGCAGTTCTTC. Its translation: CASSQRTALAGAYNEQFF.

This clone was observed a single time. The chain employs TRBV5-6 and TRBJ1-1; no reliable D call. The germline V gene encodes CDR1 SGHDT and CDR2 YYEEEE. Trimming took 6 bases from V and 7 from J, leaving 10 bases between them. The CDR3 consists of 11 residues. The CDR3, as DNA: TGTGCCAGCAAGCAAGGAGATGAAGCTTTCTTT. Translated, it gives CASKQGDEAFF. The full variable domain, rest sourced from reference TRBV5-6 and TRBJ1-1, is DAGVTQSPTHLIKTRGQQVTLRCSPKSGHDTVSWYQQALGQGPQFIFQYYEEEERQRGNFPDRFSGHQFPNYSSELNVNALLLGDSALYLCASKQGDEAFFGQGTRLTVV.

This clone was detected only a few times. The chain is built from TRBV2 and TRBJ1-1; D is unresolved. Germline V CDR1 and CDR2: SNHLY, FYNNEI. The germline V and J ends were trimmed by 3 bases and 0 bases, with 8 bases remaining between them. The CDR3 runs 14 residues. CDR3 in DNA: TGTGCCAGCAGTGATACTATGATGAACACTGAAGCTTTCTTT. It translates to CASSDTMMNTEAFF.

This chain links TRBV11-3 with TRBJ2-1; 8 nucleotides agree with TRBD1. Per germline, CDR1 SGHNT and CDR2 YENEEA. V was pared by 5 bases and J by 5 bases, with 11 bases of the junction left unmatched. The CDR3 consists of 16 residues. CDR3 sequence reads: CASSARTGRDHNEQFF. The CDR3 DNA follows: TGTGCCAGCAGCGCCCGGACAGGGAGAGACCACAATGAGCAGTTCTTC.

As concerns this clone: The identical CDR3 is also encoded by other nucleotide sequences in the sample. The chain joins TRBV7-2 to TRBJ2-2, with D perhaps given as TRBD1 or TRBD2 (6 bases each). There are 15 residues in the CDR3. Trimming cost V 0 bases and J 2 bases, with 7 bases left between them. CDR1 is SGHTA and CDR2 is FQGNSA in the germline V gene. Here the CDR3 DNA reads TGTGCCAGCAGCTTAGCCGGGGGCAACACCGGGGAGCTGTTTTTT. Translated: CASSLAGGNTGELFF.

The chain has TRBV4-3 and TRBJ2-1, with TRBD2 identical over 9 bases. After removal of 0 bases from V and 7 bases from J, the junction contained 4 bases not matched to a gene. The germline gives CDR1 LGHNA, CDR2 YSLEER. The CDR3 loop spans 15 amino acids. CDR3 DNA sequence: TGCGCCAGCAGCCAAGATCTAGCGGGGTTTAATGAGCAGTTCTTC. Translating gives CASSQDLAGFNEQFF.

J is TRBJ2-5 and V is TRBV29-1, with 7 positions matching TRBD2. CDR3 size: 13 residues. Germline CDR1 is SQVTM and CDR2 is ANQGSEA. Germline trimming cut 7 bases from V and 4 bases from J; bases unmatched to any gene: 9. Here the CDR3 reads CSARASGGETQYF. The CDR3 DNA sequence: TGCAGCGCCCGGGCCTCGGGAGGAGAGACCCAGTACTTC.

The chain recombines TRBV11-3 with TRBJ2-1; perhaps D is TRBD1 or TRBD2 (6 bases each). The CDR3 contains 14 residues. V lost 4 bases and J 9 bases, leaving 16 bases between the germline ends. CDR1 SGHNT and CDR2 YENEEA come from the germline V gene. In DNA form, the CDR3 reads TGTGCCAGCAGCTCGCAGGGGCGGGGCGGTGAGCAGTTCTTC. This encodes CASSSQGRGGEQFF.

The chain uses TRBV10-1 and TRBJ2-3; D call uncertain. Trimming removed 4 bases at V and 3 bases at J, with 11 bases between. CDR1 is WNHNN and CDR2 is SYGVQD in the germline V gene (reference sequence). This CDR3 has 14 amino acids. The CDR3 protein is CASSAANPTDTQYF. Written as DNA, the CDR3 is TGCGCCAGCAGTGCCGCAAACCCGACAGATACGCAGTATTTT.

This chain joins TRBV20-1 and TRBJ2-1; 9 bases fit TRBD2. CDR1 is DFQATT, CDR2 SNEGSKA, per germline (reference sequence). The CDR3 has 14 amino acids. Trimming at V came to 3 bases and at J to 8 bases, leaving 8 bases not matched to a gene. The CDR3 DNA reads as TGCAGTGCTAGTTCGCTAGCGGGGCTTGATGAGCAGTTCTTC. This encodes CSASSLAGLDEQFF.

This clone showed up just once. The V call is TRBV19, the J call TRBJ2-7; 7 nucleotides align to TRBD1. The V segment lost 6 bases and the J segment 5 bases; nucleotides outside the gene matches: 7. Germline CDR1 reads LNHDA; CDR2 reads SQIVND (reference sequence). This CDR3 has 13 residues. In nucleotides, the CDR3 is TGTGCCAGTAGCGTGGACAGGTGGGACGAGCAGTACTTC. It is translated as CASSVDRWDEQYF.

The chain combines TRBV13 with TRBJ1-1, with D perhaps TRBD1 (5 bases). Germline-derived CDR1 and CDR2 are PRHDT and FYEKMQ (reference sequence). The ends were cut back, 3 bases at V and 1 base at J, with 9 bases in the middle. The CDR3 runs to 14 residues. CDR3 sequence: CASSFTGSNTEAFF. In DNA, the CDR3 is TGTGCCAGCAGCTTCACAGGTTCGAACACTGAAGCTTTCTTT.

V is TRBV6-5 and J is TRBJ2-3; D tentatively fits TRBD1 or TRBD2 (6 bases each). The germline V gene encodes CDR1 MNHEY and CDR2 SVGAGI. Trimming cost V 7 bases and J 4 bases, with 9 bases left between them. This CDR3 contains 12 residues. DNA of the CDR3: TGTGCCAGCACCGGGGGCTCAGATACGCAGTATTTT. It encodes CASTGGSDTQYF.

The chain uses TRBV18 and TRBJ2-4; D might be TRBD2 (5 bases). The CDR3 is made up of 15 amino acids. Trimming shortened V by 0 bases and J by 8 bases, and 14 bases separated the two germline ends. CDR1 and CDR2 from the germline V gene are KGHSH and LQKENI. The DNA for the CDR3 is TGTGCCAGCTCACCACCGAGGACTTCAGAGTACATTCAGTACTTC. Residues: CASSPPRTSEYIQYF.

The chain joins TRBV5-1 to TRBJ1-2; tentatively, D is TRBD1 (5 bases). The germline V gene encodes CDR1 SGHRS and CDR2 YFSETQ. The CDR3 spans 15 residues. Trimming removed 0 bases from V and 2 bases from J, with 11 bases in between. The CDR3 nucleotides read TGCGCCAGCAGCTTGGAGAGGGGAGCCAACTATGGCTACACCTTC. Amino acid sequence: CASSLERGANYGYTF.

The rearrangement links TRBV7-2 to TRBJ1-1; D gene ambiguous. The CDR3 covers 14 residues. CDR1 and CDR2 (germline): SGHTA, FQGNSA. V lost 2 bases and J 4 bases, leaving 11 bases between the germline ends. The CDR3 coding sequence is TGTGCCAGCAGCTTATTACAGTGGTCCACTGAAGCTTTCTTT. As protein: CASSLLQWSTEAFF. The variable domain in full, with the rest retrieved from reference TRBV7-2 and TRBJ1-1, is GAGVSQSPSNKVTEKGKDVELRCDPISGHTALYWYRQSLGQGLEFLIYFQGNSAPDKSGLPSDRFSAERTGGSVSTLTIQRTQQEDSAVYLCASSLLQWSTEAFFGQGTRLTVV.

The chain combines TRBV7-2 with TRBJ2-1; possibly TRBD1 or TRBD2 for D (5 bases each). There are 15 residues in the CDR3. Germline values: CDR1 SGHTA, CDR2 FQGNSA. Trimming removed 1 base from V and 3 bases from J, with 10 bases in between. CDR3 protein: CASSLVGTDYNEQFF. In DNA form, the CDR3 reads TGTGCCAGCAGCTTAGTTGGGACCGACTACAATGAGCAGTTCTTC.

The J gene is TRBJ1-2, the V gene TRBV10-3; 9 bases are shared with TRBD1. The CDR3 length is 17 residues. The trim removed 0 bases at V and 7 bases at J, leaving 12 bases unmatched. Germline V gives CDR1 ENHRY, CDR2 SYGVKD. The CDR3 DNA is TGTGCCATCAGTGAGTCTTGGAGACAGGGGGTTTCGAGTGGCTACACCTTC. This translates into CAISESWRQGVSSGYTF.

This clone has just a few counts. The chain employs TRBV3-1 (or the pseudogene TRBV3-2) and TRBJ2-1; D not certain. Trimming removed 0 bases from V and 7 bases from J, with 10 bases in between. The germline CDR1 and CDR2 sequences are LGHDT and YNNKEL (reference sequence). The CDR3 is made up of 14 amino acids. For the CDR3, the DNA is TGTGCCAGCAGCCAAGATCGGGCTCTAAATGAGCAGTTCTTC. It encodes CASSQDRALNEQFF.